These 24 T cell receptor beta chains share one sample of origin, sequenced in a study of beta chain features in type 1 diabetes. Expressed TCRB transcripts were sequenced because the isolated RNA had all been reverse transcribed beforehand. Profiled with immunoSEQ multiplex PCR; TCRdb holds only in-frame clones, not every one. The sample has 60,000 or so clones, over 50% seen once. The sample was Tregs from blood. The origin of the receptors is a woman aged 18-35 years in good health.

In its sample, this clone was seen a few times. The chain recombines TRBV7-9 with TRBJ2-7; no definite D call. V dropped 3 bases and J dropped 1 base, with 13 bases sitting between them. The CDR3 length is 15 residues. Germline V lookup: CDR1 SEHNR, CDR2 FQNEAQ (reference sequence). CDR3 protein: CASSLTGSLSYEQYF. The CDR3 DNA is TGTGCCAGCAGCTTGACCGGGTCTTTGTCCTACGAGCAGTACTTC.

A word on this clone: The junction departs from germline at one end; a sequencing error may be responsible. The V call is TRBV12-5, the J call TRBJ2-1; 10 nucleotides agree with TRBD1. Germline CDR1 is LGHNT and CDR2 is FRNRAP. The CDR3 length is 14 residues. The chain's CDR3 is CVSGSGQGVYEQFF. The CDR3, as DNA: TGTGTTAGTGGTTCCGGACAGGGGGTTTATGAGCAGTTCTTC.

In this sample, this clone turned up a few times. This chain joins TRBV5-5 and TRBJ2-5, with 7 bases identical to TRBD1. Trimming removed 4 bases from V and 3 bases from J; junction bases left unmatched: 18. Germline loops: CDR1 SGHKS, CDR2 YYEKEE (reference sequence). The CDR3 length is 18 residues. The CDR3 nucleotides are TGTGCCAGCAGCGCCCCTTATTCCCGTGGGACAGCGGAAGAGACCCAGTACTTC. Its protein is CASSAPYSRGTAEETQYF.

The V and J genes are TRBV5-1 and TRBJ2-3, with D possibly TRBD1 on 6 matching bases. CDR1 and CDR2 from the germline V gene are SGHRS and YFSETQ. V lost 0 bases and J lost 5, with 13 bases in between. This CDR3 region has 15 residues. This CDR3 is CASSLDGGAGDTQYF. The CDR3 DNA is TGCGCCAGCAGCTTGGATGGGGGCGCCGGAGATACGCAGTATTTT.

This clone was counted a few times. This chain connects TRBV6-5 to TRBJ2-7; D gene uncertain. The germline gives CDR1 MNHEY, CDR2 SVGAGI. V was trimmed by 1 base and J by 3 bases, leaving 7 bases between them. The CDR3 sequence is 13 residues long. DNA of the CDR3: TGTGCCAGCAGTTACTTTGCAGGCTACGAGCAGTACTTC. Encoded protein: CASSYFAGYEQYF.

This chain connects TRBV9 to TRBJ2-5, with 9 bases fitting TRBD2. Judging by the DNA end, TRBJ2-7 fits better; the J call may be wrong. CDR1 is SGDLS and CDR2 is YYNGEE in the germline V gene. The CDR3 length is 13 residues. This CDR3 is CASAGGTSHEQYF. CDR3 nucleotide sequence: TGTGCCAGCGCGGGGGGGACTAGCCACGAGCAGTACTTC.

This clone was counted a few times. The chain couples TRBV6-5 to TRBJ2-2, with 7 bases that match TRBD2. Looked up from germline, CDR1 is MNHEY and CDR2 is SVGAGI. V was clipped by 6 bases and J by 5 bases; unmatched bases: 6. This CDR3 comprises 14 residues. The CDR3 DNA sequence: TGTGCCAGCAGGCTCCCCGGGGGGACCGGGGAGCTGTTTTTT. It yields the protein CASRLPGGTGELFF.

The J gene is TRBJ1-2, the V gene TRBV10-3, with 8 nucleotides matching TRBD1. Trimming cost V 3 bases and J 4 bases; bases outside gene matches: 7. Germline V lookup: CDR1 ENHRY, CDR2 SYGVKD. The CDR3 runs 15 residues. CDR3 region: CAISERQGMSYGYTF. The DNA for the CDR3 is TGTGCCATCAGTGAACGACAGGGGATGAGCTATGGCTACACCTTC.

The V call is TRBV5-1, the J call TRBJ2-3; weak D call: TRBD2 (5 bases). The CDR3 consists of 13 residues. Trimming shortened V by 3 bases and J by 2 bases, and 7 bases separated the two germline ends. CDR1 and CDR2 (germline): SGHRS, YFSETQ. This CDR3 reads CASSSGITDTQYF. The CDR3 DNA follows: TGCGCCAGCAGCTCGGGAATCACAGATACGCAGTATTTT.

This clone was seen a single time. The CDR3 loop is CASSLFAGVNTGELFF. DNA of the CDR3: TGCGCCAGCAGCTTGTTCGCGGGGGTGAACACCGGGGAGCTGTTTTTT. This chain joins TRBV5-1 and TRBJ2-2, with 7 bases lining up with TRBD2. After removal of 1 base from V and 1 base from J, the junction contained 4 bases not matched to a gene. The CDR3 is 16 amino acids. CDR1 is SGHRS, CDR2 YFSETQ, per germline.

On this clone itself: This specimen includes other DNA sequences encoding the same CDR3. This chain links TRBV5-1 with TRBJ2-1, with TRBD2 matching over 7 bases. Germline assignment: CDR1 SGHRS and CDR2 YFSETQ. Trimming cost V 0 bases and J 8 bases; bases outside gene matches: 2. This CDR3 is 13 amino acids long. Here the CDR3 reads CASSLGGGDEQFF. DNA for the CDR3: TGCGCCAGCAGCTTGGGTGGGGGGGATGAGCAGTTCTTC.

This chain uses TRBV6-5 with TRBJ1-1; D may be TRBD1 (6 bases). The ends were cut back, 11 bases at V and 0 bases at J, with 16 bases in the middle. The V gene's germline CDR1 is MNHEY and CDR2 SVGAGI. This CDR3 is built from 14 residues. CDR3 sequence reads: CAAQRGQMNTEAFF. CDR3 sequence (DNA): TGTGCCGCCCAAAGGGGACAAATGAACACTGAAGCTTTCTTT.

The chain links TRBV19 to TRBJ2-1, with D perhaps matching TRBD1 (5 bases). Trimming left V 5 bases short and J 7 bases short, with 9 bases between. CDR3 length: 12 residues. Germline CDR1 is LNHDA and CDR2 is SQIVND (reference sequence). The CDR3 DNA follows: TGTGCCAGTAGTCCCAGGGTGAATGAGCAGTTCTTC. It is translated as CASSPRVNEQFF.

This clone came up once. CDR3 sequence: CASSQPGSVGGSYTF. CDR3 DNA sequence: TGTGCCAGCAGCCAACCCGGTTCCGTCGGAGGTAGCTACACCTTC. V gene TRBV7-8 combines with J gene TRBJ1-2; D ambiguous. Trimming removed 5 bases from V and 9 bases from J, with 22 bases in between. The CDR3 is made up of 15 amino acids. Germline V gives CDR1 SGHVS, CDR2 FQNEAQ. Filled out from reference TRBV7-8 and TRBJ1-2, the complete variable domain reads GAGVSQSPRYKVAKRGQDVALRCDPISGHVSLFWYQQALGQGPEFLTYFQNEAQLDKSGLPSDRFFAERPEGSVSTLKIQRTQQEDSAVYLCASSQPGSVGGSYTFGSGTRLTVV.

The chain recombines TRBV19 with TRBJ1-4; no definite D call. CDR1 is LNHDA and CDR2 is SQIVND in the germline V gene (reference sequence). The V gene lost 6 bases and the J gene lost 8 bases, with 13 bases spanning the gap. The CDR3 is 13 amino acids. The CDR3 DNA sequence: TGTGCCAGTAGCCGACTGATAGGAGAAAAACTGTTTTTT. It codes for CASSRLIGEKLFF.

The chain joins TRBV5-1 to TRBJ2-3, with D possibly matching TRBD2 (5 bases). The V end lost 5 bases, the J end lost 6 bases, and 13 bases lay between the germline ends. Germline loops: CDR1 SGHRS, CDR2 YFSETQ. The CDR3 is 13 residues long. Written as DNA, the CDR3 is TGCGCCAGCAGTCTAGCCGGAGAGGATACGCAGTATTTT. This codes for CASSLAGEDTQYF.

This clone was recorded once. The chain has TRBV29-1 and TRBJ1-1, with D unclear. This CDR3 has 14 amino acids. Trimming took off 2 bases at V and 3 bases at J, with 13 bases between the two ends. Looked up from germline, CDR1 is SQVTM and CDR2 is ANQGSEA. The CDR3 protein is CSVERRPQDTEAFF. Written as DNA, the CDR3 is TGCAGCGTTGAACGTCGTCCCCAGGACACTGAAGCTTTCTTT.

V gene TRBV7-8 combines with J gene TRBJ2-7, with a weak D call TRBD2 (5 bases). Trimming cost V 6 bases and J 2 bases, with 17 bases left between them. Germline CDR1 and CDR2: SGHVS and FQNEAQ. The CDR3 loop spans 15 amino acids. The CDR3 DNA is TGTGCCAGCAGTCCTCCCTTGGCGACTACCTACGAGCAGTACTTC. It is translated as CASSPPLATTYEQYF.

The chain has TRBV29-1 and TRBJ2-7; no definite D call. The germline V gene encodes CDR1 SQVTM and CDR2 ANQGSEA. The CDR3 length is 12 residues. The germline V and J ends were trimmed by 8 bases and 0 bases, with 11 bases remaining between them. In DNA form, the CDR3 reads TGCAGCATAGTTCCGGGCTCCTACGAGCAGTACTTC. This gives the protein CSIVPGSYEQYF.

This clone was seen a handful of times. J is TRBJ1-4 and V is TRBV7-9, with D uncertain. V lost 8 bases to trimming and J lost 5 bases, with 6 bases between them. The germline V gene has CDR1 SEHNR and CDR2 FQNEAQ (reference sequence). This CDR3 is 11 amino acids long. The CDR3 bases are TGTGCCAGCGCGGTGAATGAAAAACTGTTTTTT. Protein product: CASAVNEKLFF.

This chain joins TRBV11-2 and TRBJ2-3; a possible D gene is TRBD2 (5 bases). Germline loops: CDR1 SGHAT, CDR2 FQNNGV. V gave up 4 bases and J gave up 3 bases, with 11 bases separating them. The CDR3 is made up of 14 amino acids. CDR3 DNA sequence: TGTGCCAGCAGCTGGCGGGCGGGTACAGATACGCAGTATTTT. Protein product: CASSWRAGTDTQYF.

CDR3 nucleotides: TGTGCCAGCTCCCAAGGACAGGGGACGGCGGGGGAGACCCAGTACTTC. Encoded protein: CASSQGQGTAGETQYF. The chain couples TRBV18 to TRBJ2-5; 9 bases fit TRBD1. V shed 6 bases, J shed 5 bases, and the junction held 13 bases outside the gene matches. The V gene's germline CDR1 is KGHSH and CDR2 LQKENI. This CDR3 spans 16 amino acids.

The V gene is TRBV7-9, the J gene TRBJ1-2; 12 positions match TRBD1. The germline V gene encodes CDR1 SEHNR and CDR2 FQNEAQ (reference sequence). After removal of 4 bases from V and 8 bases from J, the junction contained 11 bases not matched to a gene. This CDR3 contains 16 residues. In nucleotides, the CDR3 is TGTGCCAGCAGCTGGTCCCCGGGACAGGGGGCTTCGGGCTACACCTTC. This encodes CASSWSPGQGASGYTF.

Here the CDR3 reads CASSIGDRVSAGELFF. The DNA for the CDR3 is TGCGCCAGCAGCATCGGGGACAGGGTCTCTGCCGGGGAGCTGTTTTTT. The gene calls are TRBV5-1 and TRBJ2-2; TRBD1 matches at 9 bases. The CDR3 loop spans 16 amino acids. CDR1 is SGHRS, CDR2 YFSETQ, per germline. The V gene end was trimmed by 4 bases and the J gene end by 6 bases; junction bases not matched to a gene: 10.